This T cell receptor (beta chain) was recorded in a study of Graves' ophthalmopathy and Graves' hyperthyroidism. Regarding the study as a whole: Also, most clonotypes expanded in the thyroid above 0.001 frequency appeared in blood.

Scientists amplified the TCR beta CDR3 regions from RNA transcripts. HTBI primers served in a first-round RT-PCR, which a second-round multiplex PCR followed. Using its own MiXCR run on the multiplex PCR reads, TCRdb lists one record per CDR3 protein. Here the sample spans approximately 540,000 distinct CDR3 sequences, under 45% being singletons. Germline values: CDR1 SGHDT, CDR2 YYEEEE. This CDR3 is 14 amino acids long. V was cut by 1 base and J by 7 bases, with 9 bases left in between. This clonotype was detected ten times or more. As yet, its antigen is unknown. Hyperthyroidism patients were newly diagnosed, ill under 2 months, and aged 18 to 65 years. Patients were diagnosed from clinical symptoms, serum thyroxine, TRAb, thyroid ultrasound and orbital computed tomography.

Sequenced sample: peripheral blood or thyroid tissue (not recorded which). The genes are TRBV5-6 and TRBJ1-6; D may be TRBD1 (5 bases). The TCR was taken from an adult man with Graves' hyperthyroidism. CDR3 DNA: TGTGCCAGCAGCTTGACAGGCACAAATTCACCCCTCCACTTT. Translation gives CASSLTGTNSPLHF.